This is a list of T cell receptor beta chains from one sample in a study of OX40 agonist ivuxolimab in advanced cancers. Sequencing used immunoSEQ multiplex PCR; TCRdb keeps in-frame clones, though not all of them. The profile covers some 6,100 clones, with roughly 71% appearing a single time and roughly 18% taken by the ten largest. Sample: CD4+ or CD8+ T cells sorted from blood, taken in a trial of the OX40 agonist ivuxolimab. Receptors were obtained from an adult with an advanced solid tumor such as melanoma, head and neck, liver or kidney cancer. Each CDR3 is given with its conserved first and last residue. D genes are given only for firm matches. Part of the rows lack a size; the others show once, few, many or a class for expanded clones.

.	TRBV6-4	TRBJ2-3	TRBD2	TGTGCCAGCAGTGAGGGACTAGCGACAGATACGCAGTATTTT	CASSEGLATDTQYF
.	TRBV15	TRBJ2-1	.	TGTGCCACCAGCAGGCCCAGAGGATCCTACAATGAGCAGTTCTTC	CATSRPRGSYNEQFF
few	TRBV19	TRBJ2-1	.	TGTGCCAGTAGTCGAGCAATTACCAACAATGAGCAGTTCTTC	CASSRAITNNEQFF
.	TRBV21-1	TRBJ2-5	.	TGTGCCAGCCGCTTTCGAGAGACCCAGTACTTC	CASRFRETQYF
once	TRBV4-2	TRBJ2-7	TRBD1	TGTGCCAGCAGCTCAGGACAGGGGCCATCCTACGAGCAGTACTTC	CASSSGQGPSYEQYF
few	TRBV28	TRBJ1-2	TRBD1	TGTGCCAGCAGGGAACGACAGGGGGGAAACTATGGCTACACCTTC	CASRERQGGNYGYTF
.	TRBV27	TRBJ2-2	.	TGTGCCAGCAGCTTATACACCGGGGAGCTGTTTTTT	CASSLYTGELFF
.	TRBV6-5	TRBJ1-1	.	TGTGCCAGCAGTCTAACAGGAGAGAACACTGAAGCTTTCTTT	CASSLTGENTEAFF
.	TRBV5-6	TRBJ1-1	.	TGTGCCAGCAGCTTGGTATCCGAAGCTTTCTTT	CASSLVSEAFF
.	TRBV29-1	TRBJ2-3	.	TGCAGCGCTATGTACGATACGCAGTATTTT	CSAMYDTQYF